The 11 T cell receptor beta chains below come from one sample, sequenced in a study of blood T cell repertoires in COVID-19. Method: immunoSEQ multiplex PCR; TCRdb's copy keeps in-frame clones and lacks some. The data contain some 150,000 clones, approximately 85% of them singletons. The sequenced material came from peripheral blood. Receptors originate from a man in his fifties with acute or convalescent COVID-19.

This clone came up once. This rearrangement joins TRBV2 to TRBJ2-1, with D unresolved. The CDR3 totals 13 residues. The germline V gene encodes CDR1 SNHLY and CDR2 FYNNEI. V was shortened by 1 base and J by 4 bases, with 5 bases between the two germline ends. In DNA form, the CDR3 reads TGTGCCAGCAGTGAAGAGCTTTACAATGAGCAGTTCTTC. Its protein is CASSEELYNEQFF.

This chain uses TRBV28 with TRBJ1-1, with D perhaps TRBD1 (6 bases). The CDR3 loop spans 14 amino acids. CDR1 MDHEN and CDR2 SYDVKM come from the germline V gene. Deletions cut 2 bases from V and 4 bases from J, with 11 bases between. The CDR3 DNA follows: TGTGCCAGCAGTTTAGGCAGGGGATCCACTGAAGCTTTCTTT. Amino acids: CASSLGRGSTEAFF. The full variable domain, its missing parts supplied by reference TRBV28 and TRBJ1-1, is DVKVTQSSRYLVKRTGEKVFLECVQDMDHENMFWYRQDPGLGLRLIYFSYDVKMKEKGDIPEGYSVSREKKERFSLILESASTNQTSMYLCASSLGRGSTEAFFGQGTRLTVV.

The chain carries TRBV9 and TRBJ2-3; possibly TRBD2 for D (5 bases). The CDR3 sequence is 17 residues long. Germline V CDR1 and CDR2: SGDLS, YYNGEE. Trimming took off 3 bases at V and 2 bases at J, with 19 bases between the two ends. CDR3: CASSAYGQEVFTDTQYF. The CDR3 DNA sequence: TGTGCCAGCAGCGCGTACGGGCAGGAGGTCTTCACAGATACGCAGTATTTT.

The CDR3 sequence is CASTSLQGIYDQPQHF. CDR3 bases: TGTGCCAGCACTTCCCTACAGGGGATCTATGATCAGCCCCAGCATTTT. This chain joins TRBV6-6 and TRBJ1-5, with 7 bases that match TRBD1. Germline V gene data show CDR1 as MNHNY and CDR2 as SVGAGI (reference sequence). The trim removed 7 bases at V and 5 bases at J, leaving 14 bases unmatched. The CDR3 has 16 residues.

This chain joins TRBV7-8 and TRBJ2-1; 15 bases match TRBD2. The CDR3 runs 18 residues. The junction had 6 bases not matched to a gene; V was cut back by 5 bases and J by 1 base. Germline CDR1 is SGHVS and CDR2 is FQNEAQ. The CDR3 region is CASSHGLAGGFSYNEQFF. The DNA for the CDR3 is TGTGCCAGCAGCCACGGACTAGCGGGGGGGTTTTCCTACAATGAGCAGTTCTTC.

The CDR3 is CASSLGLMNTGELFF. The CDR3 DNA follows: TGCGCCAGCAGCTTGGGGCTGATGAACACCGGGGAGCTGTTTTTT. V is TRBV5-1 and J is TRBJ2-2; D not resolved. This CDR3 spans 15 amino acids. Germline-derived CDR1 and CDR2 are SGHRS and YFSETQ. With 0 bases removed from V and 1 base from J, the gap between germline ends came to 7 bases.

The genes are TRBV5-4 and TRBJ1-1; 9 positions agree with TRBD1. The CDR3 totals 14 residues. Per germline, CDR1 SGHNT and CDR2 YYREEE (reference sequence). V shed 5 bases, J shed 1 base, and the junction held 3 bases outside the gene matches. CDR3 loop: CASRETGGNTEAFF. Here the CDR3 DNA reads TGTGCCAGCAGGGAGACAGGGGGGAACACTGAAGCTTTCTTT.

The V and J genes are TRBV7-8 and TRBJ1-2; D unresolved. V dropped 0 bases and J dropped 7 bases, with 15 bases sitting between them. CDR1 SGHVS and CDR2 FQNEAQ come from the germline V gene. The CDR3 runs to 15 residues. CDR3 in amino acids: CASSLARSTFLGYTF. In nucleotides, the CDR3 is TGTGCCAGCAGCTTAGCAAGGTCGACTTTTCTTGGCTACACCTTC.

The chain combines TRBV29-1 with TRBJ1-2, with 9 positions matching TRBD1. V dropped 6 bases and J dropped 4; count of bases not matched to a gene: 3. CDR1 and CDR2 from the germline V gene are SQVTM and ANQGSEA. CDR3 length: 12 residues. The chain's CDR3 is CSVATGGYGYTF. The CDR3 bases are TGCAGCGTAGCGACAGGGGGCTATGGCTACACCTTC.

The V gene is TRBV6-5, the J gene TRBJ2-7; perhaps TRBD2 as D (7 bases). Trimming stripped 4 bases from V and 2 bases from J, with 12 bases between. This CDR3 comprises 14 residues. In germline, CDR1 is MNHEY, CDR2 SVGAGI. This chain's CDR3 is CASSWGGQTYEQYF. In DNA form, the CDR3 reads TGTGCCAGCAGTTGGGGGGGGCAAACCTACGAGCAGTACTTC.

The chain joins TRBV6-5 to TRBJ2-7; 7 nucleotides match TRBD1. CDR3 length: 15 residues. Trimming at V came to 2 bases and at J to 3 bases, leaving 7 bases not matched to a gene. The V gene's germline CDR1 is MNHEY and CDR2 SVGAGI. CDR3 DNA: TGTGCCAGCAGTTACCTCAGACAGGGCCACTACGAGCAGTACTTC. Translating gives CASSYLRQGHYEQYF.